In its sample, the clone carrying this T cell receptor beta chain was seen many times. This record comes from a study of blood T cells in healthy people across ages. The V end was cut by 0 bases, the J end by 9 bases, with 15 bases between. CDR1 and CDR2 (germline): GTSNPN, SVGIG (reference sequence). The CDR3 covers 14 residues. A sample-barcoded 5' primer and a J-beta primer mix were used in a second PCR of about 7 to 12 cycles. From the 5' RACE reads, TCRdb called clonotypes with MiXCR, one entry per CDR3 protein. The repertoire includes approximately 680,000 distinct CDR3 sequences, less than 40% of them detected once, and over 15% sits in the top ten.

The sequencing input was blood. The clonotype comes from a woman of 80 years or more in good health. The chain carries TRBV30 and TRBJ2-1; D remains ambiguous. CDR3 sequence reads: CAWSVSRTVVEQFF. CDR3 in DNA: TGTGCCTGGAGTGTAAGCCGGACGGTAGTTGAGCAGTTCTTC.